This T cell receptor (beta chain) was recovered during a study of human T cells and chemical hapten exposure. TCRdb analysed the RACE reads with MiXCR anew, one entry per CDR3 protein. The table lists about 350,000 distinct CDR3 sequences, 5.5% of them singletons. The time point: pre-sensitization, week 0. Indicated treatment: therapeutic diphenylcyclopropenone sensitization with weekly scalp DPC. This clonotype was counted only a few times. Trimming left V 6 bases short and J 10 bases short, with 19 bases between. The CDR3 is made up of 15 amino acids. The sequenced sample was whole blood, obtained in connection with sensitization to the hapten diphenylcyclopropenone (DPC). The receptor was derived from a woman younger than 30 with alopecia areata. Some clones in this sample may be carry-over from other donors' samples. The gene calls are TRBV12-3 or TRBV12-4 and TRBJ1-6; unclear D gene. The CDR3 DNA sequence: TGTGCCAGCAGCCAAAGGTCCGGGATGAAGTCACCCCTCCACTTT. It specifies CASSQRSGMKSPLHF.